This T cell receptor beta chain came from a study of blood T cell repertoires in COVID-19. About the research overall: Samples came from the United States, Italy and Spain, spanning acute and convalescent COVID-19.

With V trimmed by 7 bases and J by 0 bases, 11 bases remained unmatched. CDR3 length: 15 amino acids. Germline assignment: CDR1 GTSNPN and CDR2 SVGIG (reference sequence). Repertoires were generated with immunoSEQ multiplex PCR, while TCRdb's copy carries only in-frame clones and drops some. The sample consists of 250,000 to 350,000 clones, roughly 90% of them appearing once. This chain connects TRBV30 to TRBJ1-2; TRBD1 agrees at 7 bases. The sequence was obtained from a woman in her forties or fifties with active or convalescent COVID-19. Sequencing was carried out using peripheral blood. The CDR3 sequence is CASRTGSFSNYGYTF. CDR3 nucleotide sequence: TGTGCCTCCCGGACAGGATCATTCTCTAACTATGGCTACACCTTC. The whole variable domain, filled in from reference TRBV30 and TRBJ1-2, reads SQTIHQWPATLVQPVGSPLSLECTVEGTSNPNLYWYRQAAGRGLQLLFYSVGIGQISSEVPQNLSASRPQDRQFILSSKKLLLSDSGFYLCASRTGSFSNYGYTFGSGTRLTVV.